Detailed here is one TCR beta chain. The data are from a study of blood T cell repertoires in COVID-19. Study context: From T cells, B-cell-depleted T cells, or PBMCs came the material, which was cDNA or gDNA.

Original handling: Amplification with reference gene primers provided the estimates of nucleated cell counts. Generated by immunoSEQ multiplex PCR, the TCRdb table keeps only in-frame clones and is missing some. That table gives V, J and clone size, and the DNA gave D and trimming. The table has 110,000 or so clones, roughly four fifths seen once. Germline CDR1 reads SGDLS; CDR2 reads YYNGEE. The ends lost 4 bases at V and 0 bases at J; junction bases unmatched: 10. This CDR3 has 17 amino acids. Sequenced: peripheral blood. The TCR sequence derives from a woman of 80 years or more with acute or convalescent COVID-19. The chain is built from TRBV9 and TRBJ2-3; 8 bases fit TRBD2. CDR3 DNA sequence: TGTGCCAGCAGCAGTATGTGGTCGGGAGGGAGCACAGATACGCAGTATTTT. Amino acids: CASSSMWSGGSTDTQYF. The full variable domain, with the rest looked up from reference TRBV9 and TRBJ2-3, is DSGVTQTPKHLITATGQRVTLRCSPRSGDLSVYWYQQSLDQGLQFLIQYYNGEERAKGNILERFSAQQFPDLHSELNLSSLELGDSALYFCASSSMWSGGSTDTQYFGPGTRLTVL.